Following are 18 T cell receptor beta chains from one sample sequenced in a study of identical twins (TCRdb year 2016). The method was 5' RACE. For sequencing, an Illumina HiSeq 2000 was employed. TCRdb trimmed the raw reads at Q25, called clones with MiXCR and kept productive beta chains. Records with the same CDR3 protein are collapsed into one entry carrying the most frequent genes and DNA. The sample includes over 200,000 distinct CDR3 sequences, with 5.5% to 7.5% observed a single time. In total, the top ten clones hold 13% to 15% of the sample. These data also featured in a second study, about T cells expressing NK-cell markers.

Source material: CD8+ T cells sorted from blood. The receptors here all came from a woman younger than 30 in good health.

The table lists this clonotype with a few counts. The chain is built from TRBV7-9 and TRBJ2-3, with a tentative D call TRBD1 (6 bases). V lost 5 bases and J lost 3, with 18 bases in between. CDR3 length equals 16 residues. From germline, CDR1 is SEHNR and CDR2 FQNEAQ (reference sequence). The CDR3 DNA sequence: TGTGCCAGCAGCGGGCAGGGGACGCACACAACAGATACGCAGTATTTT. As protein: CASSGQGTHTTDTQYF.

The rearrangement uses TRBV19 and TRBJ2-7, with 7 positions matching TRBD2. The junction had 13 bases not matched to a gene; V was cut back by 8 bases and J by 3 bases. The CDR3 covers 15 residues. Germline V lookup: CDR1 LNHDA, CDR2 SQIVND (reference sequence). CDR3 nucleotide sequence: TGTGCCAGTCCCACCCGGGGGGTCGTCCGCTACGAGCAGTACTTC. As protein: CASPTRGVVRYEQYF.

In its sample, this clonotype was seen many times. This rearrangement joins TRBV11-2 to TRBJ2-3; D is ambiguous. The CDR3 runs 12 residues. Trimming removed 4 bases at V and 10 bases at J, with 12 bases between. Germline-derived CDR1 and CDR2 are SGHAT and FQNNGV. CDR3 DNA: TGTGCCAGCAGCTCCCCCGGGCCTTCGCAGTATTTT. Its translation is CASSSPGPSQYF.

About this clonotype: A clone one base away is much larger, so this may be a read error. V and J are TRBV5-6 and TRBJ2-1, with 8 positions matching TRBD2. Germline CDR1 reads SGHDT; CDR2 reads YYEEEE. V gave up 4 bases and J gave up 8 bases; unmatched junction bases: 11. This CDR3 has 15 residues. CDR3 in DNA: TGTGCCAGCAGCAGGACTAGCTTTCCTCTGGATGAGCAGTTCTTC. This translates into CASSRTSFPLDEQFF.

This clonotype has just a few counts. This chain joins TRBV5-5 and TRBJ1-1; possibly TRBD1 for D (5 bases). Trimming removed 0 bases at V and 5 bases at J, with 14 bases between. Germline-derived CDR1 and CDR2 are SGHKS and YYEKEE (reference sequence). The CDR3 totals 15 residues. In DNA form, the CDR3 reads TGTGCCAGCAGCTTGGACGGCAGGGATAGTACTGAAGCTTTCTTT. Translated: CASSLDGRDSTEAFF.

This clonotype occurred a few times. The chain couples TRBV5-1 to TRBJ2-6; no firm D call. This CDR3 has 15 residues. V lost 5 bases and J 0 bases, leaving 9 bases between the germline ends. The germline gives CDR1 SGHRS, CDR2 YFSETQ. This chain's CDR3 is CASRSGISGANVLTF. The CDR3 DNA is TGCGCCAGCAGATCTGGGATCTCTGGGGCCAACGTCCTGACTTTC. Full variable domain (missing parts from reference TRBV5-1 and TRBJ2-6): KAGVTQTPRYLIKTRGQQVTLSCSPISGHRSVSWYQQTPGQGLQFLFEYFSETQRNKGNFPGRFSGRQFSNSRSEMNVSTLELGDSALYLCASRSGISGANVLTFGAGSRLTVL.

This clonotype has just a few counts. The chain has TRBV7-9 and TRBJ2-7; D gene ambiguous. The CDR3 totals 13 residues. From germline, CDR1 is SEHNR and CDR2 FQNEAQ (reference sequence). Trimming removed 3 bases from V and 1 base from J, with 7 bases in between. The CDR3, as DNA: TGTGCCAGCAGCTTTGGCAAATCCTACGAGCAGTACTTC. This codes for CASSFGKSYEQYF.

The chain uses TRBV9 and TRBJ2-7; 9 bases are a match to TRBD2. Germline V gives CDR1 SGDLS, CDR2 YYNGEE. V was clipped by 0 bases and J by 3 bases; unmatched bases: 4. The CDR3 sequence is 15 residues long. The CDR3 bases are TGTGCCAGCAGCGTAGAGGCTAGCGGGAACTACGAGCAGTACTTC. Amino acid sequence: CASSVEASGNYEQYF.

This clonotype came up many times. The rearrangement links TRBV12-3 or TRBV12-4 to TRBJ1-1; D is ambiguous. This CDR3 comprises 16 residues. Trimming stripped 5 bases from V and 4 bases from J, with 20 bases between. CDR3 nucleotide sequence: TGTGCCAGCAGTACTTTCCGTCGTGAGAGTCGCACTGAAGCTTTCTTT. Translation gives CASSTFRRESRTEAFF.

There are a few counts of this clonotype. The gene calls are TRBV9 and TRBJ2-6, with unresolved D. The CDR3 is 15 amino acids. V gave up 2 bases and J gave up 0 bases, with 6 bases separating them. In germline, CDR1 is SGDLS, CDR2 YYNGEE. The CDR3 reads CASSVARSGANVLTF. The CDR3 coding sequence is TGTGCCAGCAGCGTTGCCCGCTCTGGGGCCAACGTCCTGACTTTC.

This clonotype was seen at least ten times. The genes are TRBV9 and TRBJ2-6; 7 positions agree with TRBD1. Germline V lookup: CDR1 SGDLS, CDR2 YYNGEE. After removal of 1 base from V and 2 bases from J, the junction contained 15 bases not matched to a gene. This CDR3 spans 20 amino acids. The CDR3 coding sequence is TGTGCCAGCAGCGTAAGAATTGTCGGGACAGCCTCGACTGGGGCCAACGTCCTGACTTTC. The encoded protein is CASSVRIVGTASTGANVLTF. Combining the CDR3 with reference TRBV9 and TRBJ2-6 gives the whole variable domain DSGVTQTPKHLITATGQRVTLRCSPRSGDLSVYWYQQSLDQGLQFLIQYYNGEERAKGNILERFSAQQFPDLHSELNLSSLELGDSALYFCASSVRIVGTASTGANVLTFGAGSRLTVL.

This clonotype was counted only a few times. J is TRBJ2-3 and V is TRBV6-1; no firm D call. Per the germline V gene, CDR1 is MNHNS and CDR2 is SASEGT. This CDR3 spans 14 amino acids. Trimming pared 7 bases from V and 3 bases from J, leaving 14 bases between. CDR3 sequence (DNA): TGTGCCAGCACCACCTCGGCCCATACAGATACGCAGTATTTT. It yields the protein CASTTSAHTDTQYF.

V and J are TRBV7-6 and TRBJ1-1; D is undetermined. Germline assignment: CDR1 SGHVS and CDR2 FNYEAQ. V lost 1 base, J lost 0 bases, and 12 bases lay in between. This CDR3 is 16 amino acids long. The CDR3 loop reads CASSLVGGLMNTEAFF. CDR3 DNA: TGTGCCAGCAGCTTAGTCGGCGGCCTCATGAACACTGAAGCTTTCTTT.

This clonotype came up a few times. V is TRBV4-3 and J is TRBJ2-1; D gene uncertain. V was cut by 1 base and J by 0 bases, with 10 bases left in between. Germline V gives CDR1 LGHNA, CDR2 YSLEER. The CDR3 contains 16 residues. CDR3 amino acids: CASSQGRRSSYNEQFF. The CDR3 nucleotides are TGCGCCAGCAGCCAAGGTCGGCGGAGCTCCTACAATGAGCAGTTCTTC.

This clonotype was counted many times. The rearrangement joins TRBV9 to TRBJ2-1; D remains unclear. The CDR3 has 13 residues. The germline V gene encodes CDR1 SGDLS and CDR2 YYNGEE. Trimming cost V 0 bases and J 10 bases, with 11 bases left between them. The CDR3 coding sequence is TGTGCCAGCAGCGTAGATGTTACCCCAGAGCAGTTCTTC. This gives the protein CASSVDVTPEQFF.

CDR3 sequence: CASSLGDGQYF. The CDR3 DNA is TGTGCCAGCAGTTTGGGAGACGGGCAGTACTTC. This chain links TRBV12-3 or TRBV12-4 with TRBJ2-7; tentatively, D is TRBD2 (5 bases). The CDR3 is made up of 11 amino acids. Trimming pared 3 bases from V and 9 bases from J, leaving 9 bases between.

This clonotype was picked up a small number of times. The chain has TRBV29-1 and TRBJ2-1; D unresolved. This CDR3 region has 11 residues. Per germline, CDR1 SQVTM and CDR2 ANQGSEA. Trimming shortened V by 8 bases and J by 8 bases, and 13 bases separated the two germline ends. CDR3 DNA sequence: TGCAGCTCGCGTGCGTCCGATGAGCAGTTCTTC. Translated, it gives CSSRASDEQFF.

Notes on this clonotype: At one end the junction does not follow the germline gene, possibly because of a read error. The chain has TRBV5-1 and TRBJ2-7; D remains unclear. The CDR3 loop spans 15 amino acids. The germline gives CDR1 SGHRS, CDR2 YFSETQ. CDR3 bases: TGCGCCAGCAGCTTCGAGTTGGCAGCAACCTACGAGCTGTACTTC. Translation gives CASSFELAATYELYF.